Here is one T cell receptor beta chain with its context. This sample was taken from a study of blood T cell repertoires in COVID-19. The V end lost 3 bases, the J end lost 2 bases, and 10 bases lay between the germline ends. This CDR3 has 14 amino acids. Germline CDR1 reads SGHNT; CDR2 reads YENEEA. In the original analysis: Estimation of nucleated cell counts was performed using reference gene primer amplification. The repertoire was sequenced with immunoSEQ multiplex PCR; TCRdb's copy has only in-frame clones and lacks some. That table is the source of V, J and clone size, and D and trimming were worked out from the DNA. Of under 250,000 clones listed, approximately 88% were seen once; the top ten hold approximately 3.7%. Categorization into cohorts depended on clinical history that participants reported.

The specimen was PBMCs or T cells enriched from blood (not recorded which). This clonotype was sampled from a woman in her 30s who had been exposed to COVID-19. The V and J genes are TRBV11-3 and TRBJ2-5; D gene unclear. CDR3 in amino acids: CASSLGSTQETQYF. The CDR3 coding sequence is TGTGCCAGCAGCTTGGGCAGCACACAAGAGACCCAGTACTTC.